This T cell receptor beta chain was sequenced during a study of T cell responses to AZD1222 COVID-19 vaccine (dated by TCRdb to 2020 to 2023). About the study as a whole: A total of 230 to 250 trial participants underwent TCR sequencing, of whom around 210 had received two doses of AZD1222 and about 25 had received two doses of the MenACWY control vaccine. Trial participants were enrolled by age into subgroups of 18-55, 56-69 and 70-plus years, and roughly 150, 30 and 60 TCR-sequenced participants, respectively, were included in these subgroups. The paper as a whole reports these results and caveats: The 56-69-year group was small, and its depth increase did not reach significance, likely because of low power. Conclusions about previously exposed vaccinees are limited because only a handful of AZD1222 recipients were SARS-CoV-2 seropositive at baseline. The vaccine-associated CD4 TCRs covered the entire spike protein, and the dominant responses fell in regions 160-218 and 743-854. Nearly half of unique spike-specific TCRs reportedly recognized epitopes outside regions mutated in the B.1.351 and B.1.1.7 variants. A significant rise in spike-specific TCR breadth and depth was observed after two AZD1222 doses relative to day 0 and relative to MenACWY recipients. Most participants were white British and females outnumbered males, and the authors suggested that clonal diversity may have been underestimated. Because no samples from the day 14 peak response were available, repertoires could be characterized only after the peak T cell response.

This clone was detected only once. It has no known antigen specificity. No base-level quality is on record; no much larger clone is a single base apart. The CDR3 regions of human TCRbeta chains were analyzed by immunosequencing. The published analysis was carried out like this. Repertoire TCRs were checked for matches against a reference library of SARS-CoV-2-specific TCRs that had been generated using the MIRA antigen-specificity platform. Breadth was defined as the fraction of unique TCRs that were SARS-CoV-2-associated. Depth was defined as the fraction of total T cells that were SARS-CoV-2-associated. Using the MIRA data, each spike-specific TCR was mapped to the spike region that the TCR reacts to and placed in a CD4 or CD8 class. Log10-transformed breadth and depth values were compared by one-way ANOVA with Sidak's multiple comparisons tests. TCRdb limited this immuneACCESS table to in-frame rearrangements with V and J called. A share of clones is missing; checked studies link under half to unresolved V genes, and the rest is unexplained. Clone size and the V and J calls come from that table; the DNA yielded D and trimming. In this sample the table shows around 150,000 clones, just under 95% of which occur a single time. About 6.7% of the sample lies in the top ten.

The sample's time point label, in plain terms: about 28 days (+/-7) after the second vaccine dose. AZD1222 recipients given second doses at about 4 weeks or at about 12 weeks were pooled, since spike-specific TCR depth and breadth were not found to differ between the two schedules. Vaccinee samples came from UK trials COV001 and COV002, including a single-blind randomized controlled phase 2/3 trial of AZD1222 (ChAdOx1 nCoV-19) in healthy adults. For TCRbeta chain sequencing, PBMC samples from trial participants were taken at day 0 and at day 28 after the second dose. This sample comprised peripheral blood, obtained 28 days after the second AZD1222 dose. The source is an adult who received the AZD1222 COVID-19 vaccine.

This receptor has the CDR3 CASSTSGTGYEKLFF. The DNA is TGTGCCAGCTCAACCTCCGGGACAGGGTATGAAAAACTGTTTTTT. This receptor chain uses TRBV18 and TRBJ1-4, and 9 bases in between align with TRBD1. CDR1 and CDR2 are drawn from the germline V gene: KGHSH, LQKENI. Inclusive of the bounding cysteine and phenylalanine, the CDR3 is 15 residues long. The kept DNA is CDR3 alone, 45 bases in frame from the first base. V ends up 5 bases short and J 6 bases short, with an unmatched junction base count of 7.